The 10 T cell receptor beta chains presented below share a single source sample, sequenced in a study of blood T cell repertoires in COVID-19. Generated by immunoSEQ multiplex PCR, the TCRdb table keeps only in-frame clones and is missing some. The sample lists some 140,000 clones, 80% to 85% occurring once. Specimen: PBMCs or T cells enriched from blood (not recorded which). These receptors all come from a man aged 35 to 55 with acute COVID-19.

As concerns this clone: One junction end does not reproduce the germline sequence, and a read error may be involved. The chain is built from TRBV12-3 or TRBV12-4 and TRBJ1-2; 12 bases map to TRBD1. The CDR3 has 13 residues. The CDR3 DNA reads as TGTGCCAGCAGTTCTCCGGGACAGGGGGCTTTATCCTTC. This translates into CASSSPGQGALSF.

This chain links TRBV13 with TRBJ2-7; 11 bases fit TRBD2. V shed 4 bases and J 3 bases; nucleotides not matched to a gene: 17. The CDR3 consists of 19 residues. The germline V gene has CDR1 PRHDT and CDR2 FYEKMQ (reference sequence). In DNA, the CDR3 is TGTGCCAGCAGCTCAGGGCCCAGCGGGACTAGCGGCATCTTCTACGAGCAGTACTTC. Its protein is CASSSGPSGTSGIFYEQYF.

The chain uses TRBV12-3 or TRBV12-4 and TRBJ2-5; no definite D call. Deletions cut 6 bases from V and 2 bases from J, with 7 bases between. The CDR3 has 12 amino acids. The CDR3 DNA reads TGTGCCAGCAGCCAGAAACAAGAGACCCAGTACTTC. Its translation: CASSQKQETQYF.

The chain links TRBV19 to TRBJ2-7, with a tentative D call TRBD1 (5 bases). The CDR3 extends over 14 amino acids. The germline V gene has CDR1 LNHDA and CDR2 SQIVND (reference sequence). V lost 3 bases and J 6 bases, leaving 15 bases between the germline ends. The CDR3 sequence is CASSIRSEGVEQYF. The CDR3 coding sequence is TGTGCCAGTAGTATTCGGTCGGAAGGGGTCGAGCAGTACTTC.

This chain connects TRBV6-5 to TRBJ2-4, with D maybe TRBD2 (5 bases). Trimming stripped 7 bases from V and 7 bases from J, with 11 bases between. This CDR3 is 12 amino acids long. The germline V gene has CDR1 MNHEY and CDR2 SVGAGI. The CDR3 bases are TGTGCCAGCACCGGGAATCGGAACATTCAGTACTTC. This gives the protein CASTGNRNIQYF.

The chain carries TRBV4-3 and TRBJ2-7, with TRBD2 matching over 8 bases. With 1 base clipped from V and 5 bases from J, the junction kept 7 bases outside the gene matches. In germline, CDR1 is LGHNA, CDR2 YSLEER. The CDR3 covers 15 residues. CDR3 in DNA: TGCGCCAGCAGCCAAGTTGCGGGAGGTCGAAACGAGCAGTACTTC. Protein: CASSQVAGGRNEQYF.

The rearrangement links TRBV7-5 to TRBJ2-7; the DNA was not compared with TRBD2, the D call given in the table. TRBV7-5 is a pseudogene. The length of the CDR3 is 14 residues. The CDR3 reads CARSLGGAPYEQYF. The CDR3 region has the DNA TGTGCCAGAAGCTTGGGGGGGGCACCCTACGAGCAGTACTTC.

V and J are TRBV5-5 and TRBJ2-1, with 13 positions matching TRBD2. The trim removed 4 bases at V and 8 bases at J, leaving 3 bases unmatched. This CDR3 contains 14 residues. The germline CDR1 and CDR2 sequences are SGHKS and YYEKEE (reference sequence). The CDR3 nucleotides are TGTGCCAGCAGCGGGGGACTAGCGGGACATGAGCAGTTCTTC. Translating it yields CASSGGLAGHEQFF.

The gene calls are TRBV11-2 and TRBJ2-2; 9 bases are a match to TRBD2. V was pared by 11 bases and J by 4 bases, with 14 bases of the junction left unmatched. This CDR3 contains 16 residues. The germline V gene has CDR1 SGHAT and CDR2 FQNNGV. CDR3 sequence reads: CAVGTNQAGGTGELFF. The CDR3 coding sequence is TGTGCCGTGGGGACGAATCAAGCGGGAGGCACCGGGGAGCTGTTTTTT.

The gene calls are TRBV7-2 and TRBJ2-7; 12 bases agree with TRBD2. V gave up 1 base and J gave up 2 bases; unmatched junction bases: 9. CDR3 length equals 18 residues. Germline CDR1 and CDR2: SGHTA and FQGNSA. The CDR3 spells CASSLGPSGGVSPYEQYF. The CDR3 bases are TGTGCCAGCAGCTTAGGTCCTAGCGGGGGGGTATCTCCCTACGAGCAGTACTTC.